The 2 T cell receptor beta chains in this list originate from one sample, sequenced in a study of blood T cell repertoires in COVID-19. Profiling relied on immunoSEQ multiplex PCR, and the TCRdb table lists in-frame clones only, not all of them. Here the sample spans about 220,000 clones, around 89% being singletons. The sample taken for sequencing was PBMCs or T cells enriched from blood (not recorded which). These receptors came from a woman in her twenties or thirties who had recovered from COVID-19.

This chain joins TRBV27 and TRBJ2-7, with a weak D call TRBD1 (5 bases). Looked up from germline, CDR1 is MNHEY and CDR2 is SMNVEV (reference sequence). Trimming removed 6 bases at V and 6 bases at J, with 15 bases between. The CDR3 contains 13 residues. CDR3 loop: CASSRGQIFEQYF. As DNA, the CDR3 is TGTGCCAGCAGCCGAGGACAAATTTTCGAGCAGTACTTC.

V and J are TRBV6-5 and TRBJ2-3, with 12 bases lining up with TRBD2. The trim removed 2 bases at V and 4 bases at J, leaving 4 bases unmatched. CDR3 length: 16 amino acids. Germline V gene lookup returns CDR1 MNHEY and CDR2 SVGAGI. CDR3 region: CASSYLAGGRSDTQYF. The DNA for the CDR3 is TGTGCCAGCAGTTACCTAGCGGGGGGGCGGTCAGATACGCAGTATTTT.